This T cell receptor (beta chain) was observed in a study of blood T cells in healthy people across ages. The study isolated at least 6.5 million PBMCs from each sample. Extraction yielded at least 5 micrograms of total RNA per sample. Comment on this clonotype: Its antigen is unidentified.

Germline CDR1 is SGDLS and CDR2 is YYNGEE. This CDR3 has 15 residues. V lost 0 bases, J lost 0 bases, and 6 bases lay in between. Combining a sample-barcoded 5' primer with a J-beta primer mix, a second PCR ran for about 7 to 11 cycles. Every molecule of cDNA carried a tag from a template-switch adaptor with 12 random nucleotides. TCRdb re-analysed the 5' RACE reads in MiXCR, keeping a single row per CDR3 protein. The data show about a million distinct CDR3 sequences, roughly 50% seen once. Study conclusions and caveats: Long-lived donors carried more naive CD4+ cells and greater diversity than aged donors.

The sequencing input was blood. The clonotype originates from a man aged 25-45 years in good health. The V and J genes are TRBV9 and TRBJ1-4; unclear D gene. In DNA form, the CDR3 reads TGTGCCAGCAGCGTAGGTGGGGCAACTAATGAAAAACTGTTTTTT. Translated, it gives CASSVGGATNEKLFF.